Listed below are T cell receptor beta chains from one sample, sequenced in a study of tumor-infiltrating lymphocytes in primary liver carcinoma. TCRdb fed the multiplex PCR reads into MiXCR, producing one record per CDR3 protein. The data contain hundreds of thousands of distinct CDR3 sequences, about three fifths of them singletons. The sequencing input was peripheral blood. These TCRs come from a woman aged 30 to 39 with primary liver carcinoma and hepatitis B virus infection. Each CDR3 is given with its conserved first and last residue. Fields, in order: CDR3 length, V gene, clone size, D gene, J gene, CDR3 protein, CDR3 DNA. The D gene is left open where the match is weak. Clone size appears in some rows only: once, few, many, or a class for an expanded clone.

cdr3_length: 14
v_call: TRBV12-3/TRBV12-4
clone_size: NA
d_call: NA
j_call: TRBJ2-1
cdr3_aa: CASRWGLASNEHFF
cdr3_nt: TGTGCCAGCAGGTGGGGCTTAGCGAGCAATGAGCACTTCTTC

cdr3_length: 14
v_call: TRBV7-9
clone_size: few
d_call: NA
j_call: TRBJ1-4
cdr3_aa: CASSFSQGSEKLFF
cdr3_nt: TGTGCCAGCAGTTTTAGTCAGGGGAGTGAAAAACTGTTTTTT

cdr3_length: 15
v_call: TRBV4-1
clone_size: few
d_call: NA
j_call: TRBJ1-1
cdr3_aa: CASSQGDGLRPEAFF
cdr3_nt: TGCGCCAGCAGCCAAGGGGACGGCCTAAGACCTGAAGCTTTCTTT

cdr3_length: 15
v_call: TRBV6-5
clone_size: few
d_call: TRBD2
j_call: TRBJ2-7
cdr3_aa: CASSGAGLAEFEQYF
cdr3_nt: TGTGCCAGCAGTGGAGCGGGACTAGCAGAATTCGAGCAGTACTTC

cdr3_length: 12
v_call: TRBV11-3
clone_size: many
d_call: NA
j_call: TRBJ2-3
cdr3_aa: CASSLGTRTQYF
cdr3_nt: TGTGCCAGCAGCTTAGGAACGCGTACGCAGTATTTT

cdr3_length: 16
v_call: TRBV5-4
clone_size: few
d_call: TRBD2
j_call: TRBJ2-7
cdr3_aa: CASSLGGAGGVYEQYF
cdr3_nt: TGTGCCAGCAGCCTGGGCGGTGCGGGAGGGGTCTACGAGCAGTACTTC

cdr3_length: 19
v_call: TRBV11-2
clone_size: NA
d_call: TRBD2
j_call: TRBJ2-3
cdr3_aa: CASSFTWTPTSGGTDMQYF
cdr3_nt: TGTGCCAGCAGCTTTACTTGGACCCCGACTAGCGGAGGTACAGATATGCAGTATTTT

cdr3_length: 16
v_call: TRBV13
clone_size: NA
d_call: NA
j_call: TRBJ1-1
cdr3_aa: CASSLGREHPWAEAFF
cdr3_nt: TGTGCCAGCAGCTTAGGCCGGGAGCACCCTTGGGCGGAAGCTTTCTTT

cdr3_length: 14
v_call: TRBV19
clone_size: NA
d_call: TRBD1
j_call: TRBJ1-5
cdr3_aa: CASSPDRDYQPQHF
cdr3_nt: TGTGCCAGTAGTCCGGACAGGGACTATCAGCCCCAGCATTTT

cdr3_length: 14
v_call: TRBV5-8
clone_size: few
d_call: NA
j_call: TRBJ2-5
cdr3_aa: CARGVSGRRQTQYF
cdr3_nt: TGTGCCAGGGGGGTTAGCGGACGCCGGCAGACCCAGTACTTC

cdr3_length: 13
v_call: TRBV28
clone_size: once
d_call: NA
j_call: TRBJ1-2
cdr3_aa: CASSLDSNYDYTF
cdr3_nt: TGTGCCAGCAGCCTGGACAGTAACTATGACTACACCTTC

cdr3_length: 14
v_call: TRBV29-1
clone_size: many
d_call: NA
j_call: TRBJ2-1
cdr3_aa: CSTRREMGASEQFF
cdr3_nt: TGCAGCACCCGACGGGAAATGGGGGCTAGTGAGCAGTTCTTC

cdr3_length: 15
v_call: TRBV11-2
clone_size: NA
d_call: TRBD2
j_call: TRBJ2-7
cdr3_aa: CASSLVVAGEYEQYF
cdr3_nt: TGTGCCAGCAGCTTAGTGGTAGCGGGAGAGTACGAGCAGTACTTC

cdr3_length: 8
v_call: TRBV7-8
clone_size: NA
d_call: NA
j_call: TRBJ1-5
cdr3_aa: CASGAQHF
cdr3_nt: TGTGCCAGCGGGGCCCAGCATTTT

cdr3_length: 15
v_call: TRBV5-5
clone_size: once
d_call: NA
j_call: TRBJ1-1
cdr3_aa: CASTLGVVSGTEAFF
cdr3_nt: TGTGCCAGCACCTTGGGAGTGGTATCGGGCACTGAAGCTTTCTTT

cdr3_length: 15
v_call: TRBV6-5
clone_size: NA
d_call: NA
j_call: TRBJ2-7
cdr3_aa: CAGSHNDSSSYEQYF
cdr3_nt: TGTGCCGGCAGTCACAATGACAGCAGCTCCTACGAGCAGTACTTC

cdr3_length: 15
v_call: TRBV12-3/TRBV12-4
clone_size: few
d_call: NA
j_call: TRBJ2-7
cdr3_aa: CASSWGRTSSYEQYF
cdr3_nt: TGTGCCAGCAGTTGGGGACGGACGAGCTCCTACGAGCAGTACTTC

cdr3_length: 16
v_call: TRBV29-1
clone_size: many
d_call: NA
j_call: TRBJ1-1
cdr3_aa: CSANNRVWGMNTEAFF
cdr3_nt: TGCAGCGCAAACAACAGGGTCTGGGGAATGAACACTGAAGCTTTCTTT

cdr3_length: 13
v_call: TRBV7-8
clone_size: NA
d_call: NA
j_call: TRBJ2-7
cdr3_aa: CASSSPQADEQYF
cdr3_nt: TGTGCCAGCAGCTCCCCTCAGGCAGACGAGCAGTACTTC

cdr3_length: 14
v_call: TRBV6-2/TRBV6-3
clone_size: NA
d_call: NA
j_call: TRBJ1-2
cdr3_aa: CASSYLAGNYGYTF
cdr3_nt: TGTGCCAGCAGTTATCTTGCAGGAAACTATGGCTACACCTTC

cdr3_length: 15
v_call: TRBV18
clone_size: NA
d_call: TRBD1
j_call: TRBJ2-7
cdr3_aa: CASSPTKGQAYEQYF
cdr3_nt: TGTGCCAGCTCACCAACCAAGGGACAGGCCTACGAGCAGTACTTC

cdr3_length: 13
v_call: TRBV5-4
clone_size: few
d_call: NA
j_call: TRBJ2-3
cdr3_aa: CATATSSSDTQYF
cdr3_nt: TGTGCCACAGCTACGTCATCTTCAGATACGCAGTATTTT

cdr3_length: 14
v_call: TRBV6-2/TRBV6-3
clone_size: NA
d_call: NA
j_call: TRBJ2-4
cdr3_aa: CASRIGVAKKIQYF
cdr3_nt: TGTGCCAGCAGGATAGGCGTAGCCAAAAAGATTCAGTACTTC

cdr3_length: 14
v_call: TRBV21-1
clone_size: NA
d_call: NA
j_call: TRBJ2-1
cdr3_aa: CASSNRWAGNEQFF
cdr3_nt: TGTGCCAGCAGCAATAGGTGGGCTGGCAATGAGCAGTTCTTC

cdr3_length: 13
v_call: TRBV12-3/TRBV12-4
clone_size: NA
d_call: NA
j_call: TRBJ2-7
cdr3_aa: CARSRDYGREQYF
cdr3_nt: TGTGCCAGAAGTCGGGATTACGGTCGCGAGCAGTACTTC

cdr3_length: 14
v_call: TRBV11-2
clone_size: many
d_call: TRBD2
j_call: TRBJ2-5
cdr3_aa: CASSPGLAVETQYF
cdr3_nt: TGTGCCAGCAGCCCTGGACTAGCGGTAGAGACCCAGTACTTC

cdr3_length: 14
v_call: TRBV6-1
clone_size: NA
d_call: NA
j_call: TRBJ1-3
cdr3_aa: CARSEADSGNTIYF
cdr3_nt: TGTGCCAGAAGTGAAGCGGACAGTGGAAACACCATATATTTT

cdr3_length: 16
v_call: TRBV5-6
clone_size: NA
d_call: NA
j_call: TRBJ2-2
cdr3_aa: CASSFGGGNGVGGLFF
cdr3_nt: TGTGCCAGCAGCTTTGGCGGCGGGAATGGTGTCGGGGGGCTGTTTTTT

cdr3_length: 13
v_call: TRBV5-4
clone_size: NA
d_call: NA
j_call: TRBJ2-7
cdr3_aa: CASSSGPIYEQYF
cdr3_nt: TGTGCCAGCAGCTCGGGACCGATCTACGAGCAGTACTTC

cdr3_length: 12
v_call: TRBV29-1
clone_size: NA
d_call: TRBD1
j_call: TRBJ2-7
cdr3_aa: CRVGTGTYEQYF
cdr3_nt: TGCAGGGTTGGGACAGGAACCTACGAGCAGTACTTC

cdr3_length: 13
v_call: TRBV12-3/TRBV12-4
clone_size: many
d_call: TRBD1
j_call: TRBJ1-1
cdr3_aa: CASSTQATGLDFF
cdr3_nt: TGTGCCAGCAGTACTCAGGCGACAGGGTTGGATTTCTTT

cdr3_length: 16
v_call: TRBV5-1
clone_size: NA
d_call: TRBD2
j_call: TRBJ2-2
cdr3_aa: CASHGQAGVGTGELFF
cdr3_nt: TGCGCCAGCCACGGACAAGCGGGAGTGGGCACCGGGGAGCTGTTTTTT

cdr3_length: 13
v_call: TRBV29-1
clone_size: many
d_call: NA
j_call: TRBJ2-1
cdr3_aa: CSVVRGGVTEQFF
cdr3_nt: TGCAGCGTTGTCCGGGGCGGGGTAACTGAGCAGTTCTTC

cdr3_length: 14
v_call: TRBV5-1
clone_size: many
d_call: TRBD1
j_call: TRBJ2-1
cdr3_aa: CASSLDRGNNEQFF
cdr3_nt: TGCGCCAGCAGCTTGGACAGGGGTAACAATGAGCAGTTCTTC

cdr3_length: 14
v_call: TRBV14
clone_size: many
d_call: NA
j_call: TRBJ2-2
cdr3_aa: CASSQSRTAGELFF
cdr3_nt: TGTGCCAGCAGCCAATCTAGAACGGCCGGGGAGCTGTTTTTT

cdr3_length: 12
v_call: TRBV6-2/TRBV6-3
clone_size: NA
d_call: NA
j_call: TRBJ1-1
cdr3_aa: CASSYLKTEAFF
cdr3_nt: TGTGCCAGCAGTTACTTGAAAACTGAAGCTTTCTTT

cdr3_length: 12
v_call: TRBV6-5
clone_size: NA
d_call: NA
j_call: TRBJ2-5
cdr3_aa: CASSYGQETRYF
cdr3_nt: TGTGCTAGCAGTTACGGACAAGAGACCCGGTACTTC

cdr3_length: 13
v_call: TRBV11-2
clone_size: many
d_call: NA
j_call: TRBJ1-1
cdr3_aa: CASSSQPGTEAFF
cdr3_nt: TGTGCCAGCAGTTCACAGCCGGGGACTGAAGCTTTCTTT

cdr3_length: 15
v_call: TRBV4-2
clone_size: few
d_call: TRBD1
j_call: TRBJ1-2
cdr3_aa: CASSQAQGAYYGYTF
cdr3_nt: TGTGCCAGCAGCCAAGCCCAGGGGGCGTACTATGGCTACACCTTC

cdr3_length: 15
v_call: TRBV12-3/TRBV12-4
clone_size: NA
d_call: NA
j_call: TRBJ2-2
cdr3_aa: CASTHGVANTGELFF
cdr3_nt: TGTGCCAGCACCCATGGGGTAGCGAACACCGGGGAGCTGTTTTTT

cdr3_length: 15
v_call: TRBV7-9
clone_size: NA
d_call: TRBD2
j_call: TRBJ2-7
cdr3_aa: CASTYGSGLVYEQYF
cdr3_nt: TGTGCCAGCACCTACGGCTCGGGACTAGTATATGAGCAGTACTTC

cdr3_length: 13
v_call: TRBV11-3
clone_size: NA
d_call: TRBD1
j_call: TRBJ1-2
cdr3_aa: CASTLGGAYGYTF
cdr3_nt: TGTGCCAGCACTTTAGGGGGCGCCTATGGCTACACCTTC

cdr3_length: 16
v_call: TRBV4-1
clone_size: NA
d_call: TRBD2
j_call: TRBJ2-1
cdr3_aa: CTNSQEVSGNINEQFF
cdr3_nt: TGCACCAACAGCCAAGAGGTTAGCGGGAACATAAATGAGCAGTTCTTC

cdr3_length: 15
v_call: TRBV5-6
clone_size: NA
d_call: NA
j_call: TRBJ1-1
cdr3_aa: CASSFRGRPPSEAFF
cdr3_nt: TGTGCCAGCAGCTTCCGCGGCAGACCTCCCTCTGAAGCTTTCTTT

cdr3_length: 14
v_call: TRBV13
clone_size: NA
d_call: NA
j_call: TRBJ2-1
cdr3_aa: CASSGGPRYNEQFF
cdr3_nt: TGTGCCAGCAGCGGGGGACCGAGGTACAATGAGCAGTTCTTC

cdr3_length: 14
v_call: TRBV29-1
clone_size: NA
d_call: TRBD2
j_call: TRBJ2-3
cdr3_aa: CSAAAGSVTDTQYF
cdr3_nt: TGCAGCGCTGCAGCGGGGAGCGTGACAGATACGCAATATTTT

cdr3_length: 17
v_call: TRBV21-1
clone_size: NA
d_call: NA
j_call: TRBJ2-7
cdr3_aa: CASSLFRLAGGPSEQYF
cdr3_nt: TGTGCCAGCAGCCTGTTCAGACTAGCGGGAGGGCCAAGCGAGCAGTACTTC

cdr3_length: 17
v_call: TRBV6-2/TRBV6-3
clone_size: few
d_call: TRBD2
j_call: TRBJ2-1
cdr3_aa: CDSSYSLAGGRRNEQFF
cdr3_nt: TGTGACAGCAGTTACTCGCTAGCGGGAGGGAGGAGGAATGAGCAGTTCTTC

cdr3_length: 13
v_call: TRBV6-6
clone_size: many
d_call: NA
j_call: TRBJ1-2
cdr3_aa: CASSSTGSAGYTF
cdr3_nt: TGTGCCAGCAGTTCCACAGGATCGGCCGGCTACACCTTC

cdr3_length: 14
v_call: TRBV5-1
clone_size: NA
d_call: TRBD2
j_call: TRBJ2-7
cdr3_aa: CASSLAGRPYEQYF
cdr3_nt: TGCGCCAGCAGCTTGGCCGGGAGGCCCTACGAGCAGTACTTC

cdr3_length: 14
v_call: TRBV6-6
clone_size: NA
d_call: NA
j_call: TRBJ1-1
cdr3_aa: CASNLGTANTEAFF
cdr3_nt: TGTGCCAGCAACCTAGGGACCGCGAACACTGAAGCTTTCTTT

cdr3_length: 14
v_call: TRBV6-1
clone_size: many
d_call: TRBD2
j_call: TRBJ2-3
cdr3_aa: CASSESGSEDTQYF
cdr3_nt: TGTGCCAGCAGTGAAAGCGGGAGTGAGGATACGCAGTATTTT

cdr3_length: 14
v_call: TRBV6-1
clone_size: few
d_call: TRBD1
j_call: TRBJ2-1
cdr3_aa: CASRDRVGGNEQFF
cdr3_nt: TGTGCCAGCAGGGACAGGGTGGGGGGCAATGAGCAGTTCTTC

cdr3_length: 15
v_call: TRBV11-3
clone_size: NA
d_call: NA
j_call: TRBJ1-2
cdr3_aa: CASSLGVWRNYGYTF
cdr3_nt: TGTGCCAGCAGCTTAGGGGTATGGAGAAACTATGGCTACACCTTC